The sequence of this T cell receptor (beta chain) was determined in a study of CD8 T cells in ankylosing spondylitis. By quantitative 5'-RACE with molecular barcodes, the TCR beta libraries were made. TCRdb re-analysed the 5' RACE reads in MiXCR, keeping a single row per CDR3 protein. The sample yields about 160,000 distinct CDR3 sequences, around 17% seen once. The CDR3 is made up of 13 amino acids. Germline loops: CDR1 DFQATT, CDR2 SNEGSKA (reference sequence). J lost 3 bases, V lost 4 bases, and 5 bases had no gene match. At least ten counts were recorded for this clonotype. Its antigen remains unidentified. Study-level findings and limits: Reportedly, significant enrichment of disease-linked clones occurred in matched ankylosing spondylitis synovial fluid. A motif in TCR beta, a set of fewer than ten highly homologous variants, appeared characteristic of ankylosing spondylitis blood.

The receptor's source is a male donor with ankylosing spondylitis or in good health (not recorded which). The sample taken for sequencing was blood, either unsorted or a sorted T cell fraction (not recorded which). The chain has TRBV20-1 and TRBJ2-5; TRBD2 aligns across 7 bases. This chain's CDR3 is CSAMSGVEETQYF. Here the CDR3 DNA reads TGCAGTGCTATGAGCGGGGTAGAAGAGACCCAGTACTTC.